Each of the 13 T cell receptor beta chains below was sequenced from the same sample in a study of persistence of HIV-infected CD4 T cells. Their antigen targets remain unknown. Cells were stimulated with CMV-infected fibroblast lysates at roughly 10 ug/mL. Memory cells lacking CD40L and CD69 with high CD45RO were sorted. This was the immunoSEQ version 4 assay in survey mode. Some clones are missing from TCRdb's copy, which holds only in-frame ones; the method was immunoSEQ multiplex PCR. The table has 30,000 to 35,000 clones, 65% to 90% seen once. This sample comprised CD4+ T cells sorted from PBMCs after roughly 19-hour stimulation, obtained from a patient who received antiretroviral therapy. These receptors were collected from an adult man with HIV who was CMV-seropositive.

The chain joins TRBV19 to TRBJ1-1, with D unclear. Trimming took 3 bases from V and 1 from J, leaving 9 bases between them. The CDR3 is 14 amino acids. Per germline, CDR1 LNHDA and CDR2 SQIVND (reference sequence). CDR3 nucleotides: TGTGCCAGTAGTATCCGACCTGGGAACACTGAAGCTTTCTTT. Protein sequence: CASSIRPGNTEAFF.

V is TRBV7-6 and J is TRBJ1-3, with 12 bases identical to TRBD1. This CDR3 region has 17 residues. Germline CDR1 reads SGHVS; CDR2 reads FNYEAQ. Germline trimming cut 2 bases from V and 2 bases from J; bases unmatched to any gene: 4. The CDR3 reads CASSLFGTGGAGNTIYF. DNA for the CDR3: TGTGCCAGCAGCTTATTCGGGACAGGGGGCGCTGGAAACACCATATATTTT.

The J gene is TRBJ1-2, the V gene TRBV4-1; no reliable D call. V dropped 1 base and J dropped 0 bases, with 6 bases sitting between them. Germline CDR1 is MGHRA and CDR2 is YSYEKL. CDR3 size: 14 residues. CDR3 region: CASSQAGTNYGYTF. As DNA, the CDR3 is TGCGCCAGCAGCCAAGCCGGGACTAACTATGGCTACACCTTC.

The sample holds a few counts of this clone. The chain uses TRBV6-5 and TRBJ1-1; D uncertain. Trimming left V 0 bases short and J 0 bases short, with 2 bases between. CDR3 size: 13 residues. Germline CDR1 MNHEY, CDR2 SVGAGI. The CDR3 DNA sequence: TGTGCCAGCAGTTACTCTGTGAACACTGAAGCTTTCTTT. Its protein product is CASSYSVNTEAFF.

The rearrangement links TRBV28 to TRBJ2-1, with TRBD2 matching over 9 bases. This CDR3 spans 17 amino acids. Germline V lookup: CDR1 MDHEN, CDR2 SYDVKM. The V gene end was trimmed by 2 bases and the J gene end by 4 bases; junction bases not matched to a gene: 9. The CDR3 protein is CASSLGASGAIYNEQFF. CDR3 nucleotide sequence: TGTGCCAGCAGTTTAGGGGCTAGCGGGGCTATTTACAATGAGCAGTTCTTC.

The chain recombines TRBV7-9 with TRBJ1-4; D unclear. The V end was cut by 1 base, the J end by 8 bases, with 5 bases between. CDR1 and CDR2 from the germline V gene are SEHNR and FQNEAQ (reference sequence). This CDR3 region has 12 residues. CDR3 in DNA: TGTGCCAGCAGCTTAGTCCCCGAAAAACTGTTTTTT. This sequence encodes CASSLVPEKLFF.

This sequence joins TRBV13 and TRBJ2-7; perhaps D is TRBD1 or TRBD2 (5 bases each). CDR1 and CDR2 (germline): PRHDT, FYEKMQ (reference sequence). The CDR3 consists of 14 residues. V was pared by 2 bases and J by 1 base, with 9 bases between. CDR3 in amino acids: CASSLKWGSYEQYF. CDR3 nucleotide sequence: TGTGCCAGCAGCTTAAAATGGGGGTCCTACGAGCAGTACTTC. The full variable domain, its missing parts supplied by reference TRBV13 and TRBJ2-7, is AAGVIQSPRHLIKEKRETATLKCYPIPRHDTVYWYQQGPGQDPQFLISFYEKMQSDKGSIPDRFSAQQFSDYHSELNMSSLELGDSALYFCASSLKWGSYEQYFGPGTRLTVT.

The CDR3 region has the DNA TGTGCCAGCAGCGAAACACTAGCGGGGGGTAACAATGAGCAGTTCTTC. Protein: CASSETLAGGNNEQFF. The chain carries TRBV14 and TRBJ2-1; 12 bases align to TRBD2. CDR1 is SGHDN and CDR2 is FVKESK in the germline V gene. The trim removed 5 bases at V and 5 bases at J, leaving 7 bases unmatched. The CDR3 totals 16 residues.

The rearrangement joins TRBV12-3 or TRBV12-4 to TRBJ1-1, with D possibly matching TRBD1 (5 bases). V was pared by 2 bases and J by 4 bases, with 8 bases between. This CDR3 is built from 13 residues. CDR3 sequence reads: CASSLWQGTEAFF. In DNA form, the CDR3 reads TGTGCCAGCAGTTTATGGCAGGGCACTGAAGCTTTCTTT.

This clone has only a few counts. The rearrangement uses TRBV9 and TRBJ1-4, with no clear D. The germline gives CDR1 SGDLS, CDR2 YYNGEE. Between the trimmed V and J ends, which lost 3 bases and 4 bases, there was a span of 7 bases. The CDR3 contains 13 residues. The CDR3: CASSGTNNEKLFF. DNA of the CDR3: TGTGCCAGCAGCGGGACTAATAATGAAAAACTGTTTTTT. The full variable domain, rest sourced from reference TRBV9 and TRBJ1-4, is DSGVTQTPKHLITATGQRVTLRCSPRSGDLSVYWYQQSLDQGLQFLIQYYNGEERAKGNILERFSAQQFPDLHSELNLSSLELGDSALYFCASSGTNNEKLFFGSGTQLSVL.

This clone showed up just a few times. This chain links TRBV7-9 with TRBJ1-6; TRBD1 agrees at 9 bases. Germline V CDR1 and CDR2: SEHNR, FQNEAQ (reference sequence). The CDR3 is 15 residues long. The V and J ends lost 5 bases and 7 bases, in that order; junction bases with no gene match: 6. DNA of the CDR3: TGTGCCAGCAGCCATTATGGACAGGGGAATTCACCCCTCCACTTT. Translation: CASSHYGQGNSPLHF.

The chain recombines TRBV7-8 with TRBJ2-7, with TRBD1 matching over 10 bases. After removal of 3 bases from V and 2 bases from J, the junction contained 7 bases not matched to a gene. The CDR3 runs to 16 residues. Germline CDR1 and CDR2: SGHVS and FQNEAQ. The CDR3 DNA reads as TGTGCCAGCAGCTTCCGGGGACAGGGGACAACCTACGAGCAGTACTTC. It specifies CASSFRGQGTTYEQYF.

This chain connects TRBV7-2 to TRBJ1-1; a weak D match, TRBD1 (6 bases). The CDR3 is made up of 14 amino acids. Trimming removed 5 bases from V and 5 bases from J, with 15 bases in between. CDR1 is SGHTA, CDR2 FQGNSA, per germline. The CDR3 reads CASSKSRTVTEAFF. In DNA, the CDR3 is TGTGCCAGCAGCAAAAGTCGGACAGTTACTGAAGCTTTCTTT.